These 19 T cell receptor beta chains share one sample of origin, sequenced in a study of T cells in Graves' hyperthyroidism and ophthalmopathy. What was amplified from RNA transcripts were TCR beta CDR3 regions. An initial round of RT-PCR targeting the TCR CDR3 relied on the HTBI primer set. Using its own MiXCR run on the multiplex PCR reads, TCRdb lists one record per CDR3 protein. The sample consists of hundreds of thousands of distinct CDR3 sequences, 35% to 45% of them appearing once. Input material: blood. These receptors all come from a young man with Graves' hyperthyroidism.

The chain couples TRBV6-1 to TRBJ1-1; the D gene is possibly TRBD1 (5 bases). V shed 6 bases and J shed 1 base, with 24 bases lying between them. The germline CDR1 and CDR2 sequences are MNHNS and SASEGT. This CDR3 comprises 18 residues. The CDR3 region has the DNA TGTGCCAGCAGCCCCCTGCCGGGGACTATCGGGAGGAACACTGAAGCTTTCTTT. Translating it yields CASSPLPGTIGRNTEAFF.

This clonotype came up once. The CDR3 here is CASSEWAGGIEAFF. The CDR3 nucleotides are TGTGCCAGCAGTGAATGGGCAGGGGGTATTGAAGCTTTCTTT. V is TRBV25-1 and J is TRBJ1-1; TRBD1 aligns across 7 bases. J gave up 7 bases and V 1 base, and 6 bases lay outside the gene matches. CDR1 is MGHDK and CDR2 is SYGVNS in the germline V gene. This CDR3 region has 14 residues.

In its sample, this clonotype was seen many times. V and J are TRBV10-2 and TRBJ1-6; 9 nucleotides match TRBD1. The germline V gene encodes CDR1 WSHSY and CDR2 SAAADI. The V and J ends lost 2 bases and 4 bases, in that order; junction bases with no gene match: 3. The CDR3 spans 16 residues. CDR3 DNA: TGCGCCAGCAGTGAGAAGGGACAGGGATATAATTCACCCCTCCACTTT. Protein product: CASSEKGQGYNSPLHF.

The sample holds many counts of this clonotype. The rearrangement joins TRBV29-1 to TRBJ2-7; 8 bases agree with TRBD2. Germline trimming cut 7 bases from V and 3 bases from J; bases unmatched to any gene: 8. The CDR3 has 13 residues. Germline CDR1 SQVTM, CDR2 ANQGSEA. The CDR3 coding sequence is TGCAGCGCCGAGGGTACTAGCGGCTACGAGCAGTACTTC. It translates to CSAEGTSGYEQYF.

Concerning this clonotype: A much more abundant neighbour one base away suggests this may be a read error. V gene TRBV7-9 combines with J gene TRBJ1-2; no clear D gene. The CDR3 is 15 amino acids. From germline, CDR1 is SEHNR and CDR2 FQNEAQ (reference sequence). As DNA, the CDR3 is TGTGTCAGCAGCTCTCCGGGGAAAGGGCTTCATGGCTACACCTTC. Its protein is CVSSSPGKGLHGYTF.

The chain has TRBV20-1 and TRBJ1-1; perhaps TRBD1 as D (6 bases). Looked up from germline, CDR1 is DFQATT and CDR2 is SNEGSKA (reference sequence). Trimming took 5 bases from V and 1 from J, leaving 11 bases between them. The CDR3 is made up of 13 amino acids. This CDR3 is CSAGGLRNTEAFF. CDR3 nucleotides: TGCAGTGCTGGGGGGCTGAGGAACACTGAAGCTTTCTTT.

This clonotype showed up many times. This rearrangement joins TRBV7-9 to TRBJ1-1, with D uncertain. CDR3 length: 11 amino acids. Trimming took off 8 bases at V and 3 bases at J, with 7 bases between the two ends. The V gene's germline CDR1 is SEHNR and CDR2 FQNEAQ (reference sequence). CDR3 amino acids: CASGEDTEAFF. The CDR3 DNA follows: TGTGCCAGCGGAGAAGACACTGAAGCTTTCTTT.

In DNA form, the CDR3 reads TGTGCCAGCAGCTATCAGGTCGAGCAGTACTTC. Its protein product is CASSYQVEQYF. The chain links TRBV5-8 to TRBJ2-7; D call uncertain. From germline, CDR1 is SGHTS and CDR2 YDEGEE. The CDR3 has 11 amino acids. With 3 bases removed from V and 6 bases from J, the gap between germline ends came to 7 bases.

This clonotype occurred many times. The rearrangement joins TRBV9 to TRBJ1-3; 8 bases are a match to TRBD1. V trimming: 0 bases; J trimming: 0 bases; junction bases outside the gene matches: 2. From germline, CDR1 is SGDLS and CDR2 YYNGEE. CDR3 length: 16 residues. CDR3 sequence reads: CASSVAGQGSGNTIYF. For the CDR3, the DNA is TGTGCCAGCAGCGTAGCTGGACAGGGCTCTGGAAACACCATATATTTT.

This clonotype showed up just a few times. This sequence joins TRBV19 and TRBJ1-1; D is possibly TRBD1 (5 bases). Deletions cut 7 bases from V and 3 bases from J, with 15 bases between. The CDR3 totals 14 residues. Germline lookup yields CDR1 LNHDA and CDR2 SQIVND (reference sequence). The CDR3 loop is CASTSSRGYTEAFF. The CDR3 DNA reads TGTGCCAGTACCTCAAGCCGGGGGTACACTGAAGCTTTCTTT. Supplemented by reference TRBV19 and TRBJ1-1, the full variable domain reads DGGITQSPKYLFRKEGQNVTLSCEQNLNHDAMYWYRQDPGQGLRLIYYSQIVNDFQKGDIAEGYSVSREKKESFPLTVTSAQKNPTAFYLCASTSSRGYTEAFFGQGTRLTVV.

Here the CDR3 DNA reads TGTGCCAGCAGGGACGAGGGACAGCCCCAGCATTTT. The encoded protein is CASRDEGQPQHF. This rearrangement joins TRBV2 to TRBJ1-5; no reliable D call. Per the germline V gene, CDR1 is SNHLY and CDR2 is FYNNEI. Trimming took 6 bases from V and 7 from J, leaving 10 bases between them. CDR3 size: 12 residues.

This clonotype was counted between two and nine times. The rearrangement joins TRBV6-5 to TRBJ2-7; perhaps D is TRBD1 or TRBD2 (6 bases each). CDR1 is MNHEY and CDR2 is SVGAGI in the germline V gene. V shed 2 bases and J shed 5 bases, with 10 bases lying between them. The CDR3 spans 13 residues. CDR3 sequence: CASSYPGANEQYF. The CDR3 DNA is TGTGCCAGCAGTTACCCGGGGGCCAACGAGCAGTACTTC.

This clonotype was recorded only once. The chain's CDR3 is CSVVPGGEGYTF. The CDR3 DNA reads as TGCAGCGTTGTCCCAGGGGGCGAGGGCTACACCTTC. V and J are TRBV29-1 and TRBJ1-2; the match to TRBD1 covers 8 bases. The CDR3 contains 12 residues. Per germline, CDR1 SQVTM and CDR2 ANQGSEA. Trimming cost V 4 bases and J 8 bases; bases outside gene matches: 6. Combining the CDR3 with reference TRBV29-1 and TRBJ1-2 gives the whole variable domain SAVISQKPSRDICQRGTSLTIQCQVDSQVTMMFWYRQQPGQSLTLIATANQGSEATYESGFVIDKFPISRPNLTFSTLTVSNMSPEDSSIYLCSVVPGGEGYTFGSGTRLTVV.

The CDR3 loop reads CASSIKEYNSPLHF. CDR3 nucleotides: TGTGCCAGCAGTATCAAGGAGTATAATTCACCCCTCCACTTT. The rearrangement uses TRBV12-3 or TRBV12-4 and TRBJ1-6; the D is unclear. CDR3 size: 14 residues. V was clipped by 5 bases and J by 4 bases, with 9 bases between them.

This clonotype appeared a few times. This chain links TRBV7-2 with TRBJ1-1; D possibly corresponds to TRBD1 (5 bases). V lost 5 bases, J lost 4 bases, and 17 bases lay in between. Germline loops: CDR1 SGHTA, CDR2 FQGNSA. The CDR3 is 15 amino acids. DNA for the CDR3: TGTGCCAGCAGCCATATCGGGGACGGTTTCACTGAAGCTTTCTTT. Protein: CASSHIGDGFTEAFF.

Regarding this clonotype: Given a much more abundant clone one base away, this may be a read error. The CDR3 DNA reads TGCGCCAGCATCCAAGGCAATGAAGCTTTCTTT. As protein: CASIQGNEAFF. J is TRBJ1-1 and V is TRBV7-3; D uncertain. Germline values: CDR1 SGHTA, CDR2 FQGTGA. This CDR3 has 11 residues.

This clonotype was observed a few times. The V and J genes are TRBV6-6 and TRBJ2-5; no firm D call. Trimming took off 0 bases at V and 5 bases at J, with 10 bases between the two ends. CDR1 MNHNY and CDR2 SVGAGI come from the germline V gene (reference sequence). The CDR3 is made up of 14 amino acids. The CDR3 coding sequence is TGTGCCAGCAGTTACTCGAGGCAGAAGGAGACCCAGTACTTC. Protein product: CASSYSRQKETQYF.

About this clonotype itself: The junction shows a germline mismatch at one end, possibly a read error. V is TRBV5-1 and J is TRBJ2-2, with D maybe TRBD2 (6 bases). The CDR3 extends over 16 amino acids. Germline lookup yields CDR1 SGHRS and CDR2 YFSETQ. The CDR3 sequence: CASGLTATRTTGELFF. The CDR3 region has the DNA TGCGCCAGCGGCTTGACTGCGACTAGGACCACCGGGGAGCTGTTTTTT.

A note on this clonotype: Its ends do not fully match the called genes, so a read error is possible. The CDR3 spells CASSTPGGDYGYTF. The CDR3 region has the DNA TGCGCCAGCAGCACTCCGGGGGGAGACTATGGCTACACCTTC. The chain employs TRBV11-2 and TRBJ1-2, with D tentatively TRBD1 (5 bases). Germline V gene lookup returns CDR1 SGHAT and CDR2 FQNNGV. There are 14 residues in the CDR3.